This is a list of T cell receptor beta chains from one sample in a study of blood T cells in healthy people across ages. One entry per CDR3 protein results from TCRdb running MiXCR on the 5' RACE reads. The sample lists 1.2 million to 1.5 million distinct CDR3 sequences, about 40% occurring once. Sequencing was carried out using blood. The source is a young woman in good health. Both conserved end residues are part of each CDR3. Each record gives: D gene, J gene, V gene, clone size, CDR3 length, CDR3 DNA, CDR3 protein. D genes are given only for firm matches. A clone size is listed for some rows: how often the clone was seen (once, few, many), or a class if it is expanded.

>.|TRBJ1-1|TRBV21-1|.|15
TGTGCCAGCAGCAAAGTGTGGAACCCGAACACTGAAGCTTTCTTT
CASSKVWNPNTEAFF
>.|TRBJ1-4|TRBV6-2/TRBV6-3|.|15
TGTGCCAGCAGTTACAAGGGGCAAACTAATGAAAAACTGTTTTTT
CASSYKGQTNEKLFF
>.|TRBJ2-2|TRBV10-3|.|13
TGTGCCATGGGACGAGCGGCCACCGGGGAGCTGTTTTTT
CAMGRAATGELFF
>TRBD1|TRBJ1-2|TRBV28|.|17
TGTGCCAGCAGTTTGAGGAGGAAAGACAGGGGTGACTATGGCTACACCTTC
CASSLRRKDRGDYGYTF
>TRBD2|TRBJ2-5|TRBV20-1|.|16
TGCAGTGCTAGAGGGGTCGGGGCGGGAGGGTCAGAGACCCAGTACTTC
CSARGVGAGGSETQYF
>TRBD1|TRBJ2-1|TRBV2|few|15
TGTGCCAGCAGGCAGGTAGGACAGGGGGCCTATGAGCAGTTCTTC
CASRQVGQGAYEQFF
>TRBD2|TRBJ2-5|TRBV5-6|.|16
TGTGCCAGCAGCACCCGGACTAGCGGGAGATTTGAGACCCAGTACTTC
CASSTRTSGRFETQYF
>.|TRBJ2-1|TRBV5-1|.|15
TGCGCCAGCAGCTTGGGCTCCGCCAATCCCCATGAGCAGTTCTTC
CASSLGSANPHEQFF
>.|TRBJ1-2|TRBV27|few|17
TGTGCCAGCAGTTTAACGGGCGAGGGCCCGATAATTTATGGCTACACCTTC
CASSLTGEGPIIYGYTF
>TRBD1|TRBJ2-3|TRBV5-1|few|18
TGCGCCAGCAGCTTGACGGCCCAGGGACAGGGCCGTACAGATACGCAGTATTTT
CASSLTAQGQGRTDTQYF
>TRBD1|TRBJ2-5|TRBV12-3/TRBV12-4|.|16
TGTGCCAGCAGTTTAGATGGGACAGGCTCCTACAATGAGCAGTACTTC
CASSLDGTGSYNEQYF
>TRBD2|TRBJ2-5|TRBV3-1|few|13
TGTGCCAGCAGCCGGGGACTAGGGGAGACCCAGTACTTC
CASSRGLGETQYF
>TRBD1|TRBJ1-5|TRBV6-5|.|15
TGTGCCAGCGCCGAGTCAGGGGGCCTCAATCAGCCCCAGCATTTT
CASAESGGLNQPQHF
>.|TRBJ2-7|TRBV27|few|15
TGTGCCAGCAGTTTTCTAGGGGCGAGGGGCTACGAGCAGTACTTC
CASSFLGARGYEQYF